The table lists the clone carrying this TCR beta chain with a few counts. Its matching antigen is unknown. This sample is part of a study of response to subunit inactivated influenza vaccine. A single record per CDR3 protein comes from TCRdb applying MiXCR to the RT-PCR reads. The table includes a few hundred thousand distinct CDR3 sequences, 14% detected once. General study findings and limits: Each seasonal flu vaccination may recruit only limited new T cells, authors suggested.

The CDR3 runs 14 residues. Germline lookup yields CDR1 SGHRS and CDR2 YFSETQ. After removal of 4 bases from V and 5 bases from J, the junction contained 4 bases not matched to a gene. The TCR comes from a middle-aged man who received an inactivated influenza vaccine. The chain combines TRBV5-1 with TRBJ2-3; 10 bases agree with TRBD2. This specimen consisted of PBMCs from blood, obtained about 11 days after vaccination. CDR3 in DNA: TGCGCCAGCAGCCCTAGCGGGGGTGGAGATACGCAGTATTTT. Translation gives CASSPSGGGDTQYF.